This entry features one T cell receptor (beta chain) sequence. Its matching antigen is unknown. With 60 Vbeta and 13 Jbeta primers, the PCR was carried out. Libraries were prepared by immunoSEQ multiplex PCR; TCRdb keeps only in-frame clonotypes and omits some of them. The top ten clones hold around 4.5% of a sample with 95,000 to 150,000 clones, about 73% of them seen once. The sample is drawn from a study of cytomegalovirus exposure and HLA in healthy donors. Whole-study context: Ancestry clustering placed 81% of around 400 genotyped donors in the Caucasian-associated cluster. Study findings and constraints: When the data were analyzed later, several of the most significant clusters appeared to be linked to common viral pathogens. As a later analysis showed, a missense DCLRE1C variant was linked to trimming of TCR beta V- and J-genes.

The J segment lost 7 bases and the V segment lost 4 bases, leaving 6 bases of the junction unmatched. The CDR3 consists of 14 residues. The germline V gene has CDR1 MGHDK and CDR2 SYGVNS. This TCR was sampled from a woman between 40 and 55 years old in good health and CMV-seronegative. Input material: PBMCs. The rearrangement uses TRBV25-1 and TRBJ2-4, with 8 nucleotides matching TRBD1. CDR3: CASSGQGARNIQYF. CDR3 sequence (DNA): TGTGCCAGCAGTGGGCAGGGGGCGCGTAACATTCAGTACTTC.